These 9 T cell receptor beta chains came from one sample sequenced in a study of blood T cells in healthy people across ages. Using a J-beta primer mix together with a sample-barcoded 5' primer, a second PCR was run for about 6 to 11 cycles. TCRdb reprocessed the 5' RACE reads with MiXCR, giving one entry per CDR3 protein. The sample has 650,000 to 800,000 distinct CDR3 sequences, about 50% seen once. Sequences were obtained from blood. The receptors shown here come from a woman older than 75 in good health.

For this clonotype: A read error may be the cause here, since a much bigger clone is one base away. For the CDR3, the DNA is TGTGCCAACAGTGACCCCCCCAGCGGGCGTAGTTACAATGAGCAGTTCTTC. Translated, it gives CANSDPPSGRSYNEQFF. This chain links TRBV25-1 with TRBJ2-1; D may be TRBD2 (6 bases). CDR1 is MGHDK and CDR2 is SYGVNS in the germline V gene. This CDR3 spans 17 amino acids.

The CDR3 DNA reads TGCGCCAGCAGCTTCCGGGGGCTCACAGATACGCAGTATTTT. It codes for CASSFRGLTDTQYF. The V gene is TRBV5-1, the J gene TRBJ2-3, with D possibly being TRBD1 or TRBD2 (6 bases each). V shed 2 bases and J shed 2 bases, with 9 bases lying between them. The CDR3 runs 14 residues. Germline V gives CDR1 SGHRS, CDR2 YFSETQ.

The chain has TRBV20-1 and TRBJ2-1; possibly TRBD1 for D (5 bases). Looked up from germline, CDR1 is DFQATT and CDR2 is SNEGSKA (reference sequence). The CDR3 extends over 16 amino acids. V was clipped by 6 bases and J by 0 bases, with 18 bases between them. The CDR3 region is CSAYDRQSSSYNEQFF. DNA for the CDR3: TGCAGTGCGTACGACCGACAGAGTAGCTCCTACAATGAGCAGTTCTTC.

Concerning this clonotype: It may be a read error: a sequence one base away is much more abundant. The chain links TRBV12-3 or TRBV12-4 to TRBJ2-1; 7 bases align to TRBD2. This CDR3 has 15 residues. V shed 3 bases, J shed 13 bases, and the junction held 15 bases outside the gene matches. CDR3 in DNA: TGTGCCAGCAGTTTTCGTGGGAGGGCCGACGAGACCCAGTTCTTC. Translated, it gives CASSFRGRADETQFF.

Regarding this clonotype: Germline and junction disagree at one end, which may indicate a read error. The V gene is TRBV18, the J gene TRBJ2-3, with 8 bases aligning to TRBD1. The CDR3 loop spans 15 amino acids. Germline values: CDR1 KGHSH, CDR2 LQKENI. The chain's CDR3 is CARSPRDRYTDTQYF. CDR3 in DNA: TGTGCCCGCTCACCCCGGGACAGGTACACAGATACGCAGTATTTT.

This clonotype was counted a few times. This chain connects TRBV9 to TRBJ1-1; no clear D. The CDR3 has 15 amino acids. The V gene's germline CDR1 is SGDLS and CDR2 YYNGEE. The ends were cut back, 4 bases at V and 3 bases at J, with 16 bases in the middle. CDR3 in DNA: TGTGCCAGCAGCTTAAACGGGGAGCGGTACACTGAAGCTTTCTTT. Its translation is CASSLNGERYTEAFF.

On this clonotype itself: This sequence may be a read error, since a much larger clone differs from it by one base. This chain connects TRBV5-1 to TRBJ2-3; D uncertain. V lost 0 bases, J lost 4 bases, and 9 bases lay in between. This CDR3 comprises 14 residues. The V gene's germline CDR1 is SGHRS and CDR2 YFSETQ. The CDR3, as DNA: TGCGCCAGCAGCTTGGCCCATCTGTCAGATACGCAGTATTTT. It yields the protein CASSLAHLSDTQYF.

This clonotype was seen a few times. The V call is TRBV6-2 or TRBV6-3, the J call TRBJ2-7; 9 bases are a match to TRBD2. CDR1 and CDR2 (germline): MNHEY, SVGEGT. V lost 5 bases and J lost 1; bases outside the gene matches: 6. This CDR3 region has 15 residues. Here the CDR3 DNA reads TGTGCCAGCAGTCCCGCGGGGGGGCCTTCCTACGAGCAGTACTTC. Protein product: CASSPAGGPSYEQYF.

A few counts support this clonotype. The chain's CDR3 is CASSQGTFYGYTF. The CDR3 nucleotides are TGTGCCAGCAGCCAGGGGACGTTCTATGGCTACACCTTC. The chain joins TRBV16 to TRBJ1-2, with D possibly TRBD1 on 5 matching bases. From germline, CDR1 is KGHSY and CDR2 FQNENV. This CDR3 comprises 13 residues. V lost 3 bases and J 4 bases, leaving 9 bases between the germline ends.